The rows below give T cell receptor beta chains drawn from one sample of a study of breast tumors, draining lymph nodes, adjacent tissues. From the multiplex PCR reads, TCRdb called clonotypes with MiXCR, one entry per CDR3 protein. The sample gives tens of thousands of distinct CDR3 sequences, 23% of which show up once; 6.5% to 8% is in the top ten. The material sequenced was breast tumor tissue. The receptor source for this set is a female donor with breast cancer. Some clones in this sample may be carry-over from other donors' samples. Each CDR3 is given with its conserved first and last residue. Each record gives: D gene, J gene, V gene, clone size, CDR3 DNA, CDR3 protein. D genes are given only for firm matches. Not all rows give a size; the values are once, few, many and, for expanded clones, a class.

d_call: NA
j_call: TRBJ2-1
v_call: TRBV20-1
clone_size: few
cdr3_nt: TGCAGTGCTGGCCGGATCTGGGACAATGAGCAGTTCTTC
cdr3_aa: CSAGRIWDNEQFF

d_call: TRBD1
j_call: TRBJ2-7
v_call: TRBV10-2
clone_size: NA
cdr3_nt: TGCGCCAGCAGTGAGCCAGGGGGCTCCTACGAGCAGTACTTC
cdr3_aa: CASSEPGGSYEQYF

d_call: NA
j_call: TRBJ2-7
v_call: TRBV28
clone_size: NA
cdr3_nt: TGTGCCAGCAGTTTCCGGACAGGGGGAGGACTAGCGGACTACGAGCAGTACTTC
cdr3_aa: CASSFRTGGGLADYEQYF

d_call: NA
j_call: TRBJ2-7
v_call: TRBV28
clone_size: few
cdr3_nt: TGTGCCAGCAGTTTTTGGGCTAGCGACAACTCCTACGAGCAGTACTTC
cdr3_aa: CASSFWASDNSYEQYF

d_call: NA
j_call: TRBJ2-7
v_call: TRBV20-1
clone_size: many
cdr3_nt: TGCAGTGCCGCTAGCCCCCAGGGAGTATCCTACGAGCAGTACTTC
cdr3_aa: CSAASPQGVSYEQYF

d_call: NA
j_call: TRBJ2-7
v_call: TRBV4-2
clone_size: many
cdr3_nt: TGTGCCAGCAGCCTACTTAGAGAGCAAGCAATGGAGCAGTACTTC
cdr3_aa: CASSLLREQAMEQYF

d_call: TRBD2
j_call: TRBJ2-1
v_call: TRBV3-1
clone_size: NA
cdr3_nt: TGTGCCAGCAGCCAAATCCGCCGGGGACTAGCGGGTCCCTACAATGAGCAGTTCTTC
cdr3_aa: CASSQIRRGLAGPYNEQFF

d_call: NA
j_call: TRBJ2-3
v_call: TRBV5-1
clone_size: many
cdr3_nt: TGCGCCAGCAGCTTGGGGACGCCCAGCACAGATACGCAGTATTTT
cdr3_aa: CASSLGTPSTDTQYF

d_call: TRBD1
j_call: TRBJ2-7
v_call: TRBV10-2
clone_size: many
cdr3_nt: TGCGCCAGCACTTTAACGGACAGGGTAAGCGAGCAGTACTTC
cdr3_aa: CASTLTDRVSEQYF

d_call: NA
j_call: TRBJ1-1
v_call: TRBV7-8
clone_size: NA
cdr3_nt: TGTGCCAGCAGCTTAGAACAGACTGAAGCTTTCTTT
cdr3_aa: CASSLEQTEAFF

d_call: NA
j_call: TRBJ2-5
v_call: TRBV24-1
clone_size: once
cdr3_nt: TGTGCCACCGTAGGTTTAACCGGGTGGGACCCGGACCGGGAGACCCAGTACTTC
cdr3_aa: CATVGLTGWDPDRETQYF

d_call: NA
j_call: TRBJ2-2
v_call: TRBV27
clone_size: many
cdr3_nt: TGTGCCAGCAGTTTAGGACAGTTCACCGGGGAGCTGTTTTTT
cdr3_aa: CASSLGQFTGELFF

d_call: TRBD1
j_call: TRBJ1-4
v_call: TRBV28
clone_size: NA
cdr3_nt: TGTGCCAGCAGTTGGGGACAGTCCCCGAGGGAAAAACTGTTTTTT
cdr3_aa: CASSWGQSPREKLFF

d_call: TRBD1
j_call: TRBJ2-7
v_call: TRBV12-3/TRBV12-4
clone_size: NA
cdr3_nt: TGTGCCAGCAGCCCGGACAGGACCGAGCAGTACTTC
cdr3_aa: CASSPDRTEQYF

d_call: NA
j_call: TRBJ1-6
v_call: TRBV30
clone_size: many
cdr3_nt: TGTGCCTGGAAGAATCGGGCGGTTGGTTCACCCCTCCACTTT
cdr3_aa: CAWKNRAVGSPLHF

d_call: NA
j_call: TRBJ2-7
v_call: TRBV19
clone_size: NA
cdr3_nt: TGTGCCAGTAGTATGGGCTTTAAACAGGGAAGGGACTACGAGCAGTACTTC
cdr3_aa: CASSMGFKQGRDYEQYF

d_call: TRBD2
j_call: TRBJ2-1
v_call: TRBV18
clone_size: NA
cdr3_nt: TGTGCCAGCTCACCCCAGGGCGGGAGATGGGGTGAGCAGTCCTTC
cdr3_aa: CASSPQGGRWGEQSF

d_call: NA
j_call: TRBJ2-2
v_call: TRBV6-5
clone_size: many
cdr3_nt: TGTGCCAGCAGTTACGGCGGGACCTTCATGGGCGGGGAGCTGTTTTTT
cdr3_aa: CASSYGGTFMGGELFF

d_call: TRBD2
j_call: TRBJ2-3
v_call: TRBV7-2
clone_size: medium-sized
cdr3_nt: TGTGCCAGCACCCCGGGACTACCCCCGGATACGCAGTATTTT
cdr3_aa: CASTPGLPPDTQYF

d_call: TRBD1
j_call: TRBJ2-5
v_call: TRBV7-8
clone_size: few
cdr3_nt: TGTGCCAGCTCCCGTAACAGGGGATCAGAGACCCAGTACTTC
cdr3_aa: CASSRNRGSETQYF

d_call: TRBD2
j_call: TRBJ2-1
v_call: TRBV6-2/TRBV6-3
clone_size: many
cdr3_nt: TGTGCCAGCAGTTACGGAGGCGGGAGGGCCTACAATGAGCAGTTCTTC
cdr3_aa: CASSYGGGRAYNEQFF

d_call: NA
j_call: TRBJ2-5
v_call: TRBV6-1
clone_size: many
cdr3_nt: TGTGCCAGCAGGCGCAGGGGGCGAGACAGCGGGAACTTTGAGACCCAGTACTTC
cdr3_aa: CASRRRGRDSGNFETQYF

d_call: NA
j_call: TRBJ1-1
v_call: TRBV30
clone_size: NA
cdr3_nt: TGTGCCTGGAGTCGAGGGGGAGTTACTGAAGCTTTCTTT
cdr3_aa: CAWSRGGVTEAFF

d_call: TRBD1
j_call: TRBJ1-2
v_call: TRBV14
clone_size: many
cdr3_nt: TGTGCCAGCAGCCAAGAAACTCCGCCCAAGACAGGGGCGCTAATCTATGGCTACACCTTC
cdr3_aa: CASSQETPPKTGALIYGYTF

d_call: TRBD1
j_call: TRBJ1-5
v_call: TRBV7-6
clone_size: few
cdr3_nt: TGTGCCAGCAGCTTAAGGCAGGGGGATAGCAATCAGCCCCAGCATTTT
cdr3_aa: CASSLRQGDSNQPQHF

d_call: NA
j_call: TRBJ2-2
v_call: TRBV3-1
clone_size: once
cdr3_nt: TGTGCCAGCAGCCATTCGGGCGGGGAGCTGTCTTTT
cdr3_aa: CASSHSGGELSF

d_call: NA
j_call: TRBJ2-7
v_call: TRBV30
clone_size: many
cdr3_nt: TGTGCCTGGAGGGGAACAGCAATCTACGAGCAGTACTTC
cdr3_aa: CAWRGTAIYEQYF

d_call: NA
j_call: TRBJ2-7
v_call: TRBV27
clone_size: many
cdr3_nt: TGTGCCAGCAGTTTCGCGGACAGAGTCAGGTCAGGGGAGCAGTACTTC
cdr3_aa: CASSFADRVRSGEQYF

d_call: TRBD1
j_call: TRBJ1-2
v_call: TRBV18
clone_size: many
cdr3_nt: TGTGCCAGCTCACCGGACAGGGGGAACGGCTACACCTTC
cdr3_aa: CASSPDRGNGYTF

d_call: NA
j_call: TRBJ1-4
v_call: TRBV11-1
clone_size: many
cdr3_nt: TGTGCCAGCAGCTCGACAGGTGGCCCTAATGAAAAACTGTTTTTT
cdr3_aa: CASSSTGGPNEKLFF

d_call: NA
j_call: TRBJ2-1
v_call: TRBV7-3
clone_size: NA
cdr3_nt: TGTGCCAGCAGCTTAAATCCAGGGATAGATGAGCAGTTCTTC
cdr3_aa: CASSLNPGIDEQFF

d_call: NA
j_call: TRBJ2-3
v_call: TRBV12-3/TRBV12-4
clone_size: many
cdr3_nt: TGTGCCAGCAGTGCGGCGGAACAGGGTTTTGATACGCAGTATTTT
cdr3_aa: CASSAAEQGFDTQYF

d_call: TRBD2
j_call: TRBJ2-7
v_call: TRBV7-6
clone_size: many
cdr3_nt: TGTGCCAGCAGCTTAGCTAGCGGGAGGGCCTACGAGCAGTACTTC
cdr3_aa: CASSLASGRAYEQYF

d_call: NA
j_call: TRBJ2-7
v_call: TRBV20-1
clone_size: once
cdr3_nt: TGCAGTGCTAGGCCCGGACAGCCATACGAGCAGTACTTC
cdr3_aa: CSARPGQPYEQYF

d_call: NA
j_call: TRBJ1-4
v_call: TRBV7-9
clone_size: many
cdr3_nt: TGTGCCAGCACCACGGTGGCGACAACTAATGAAAAACTGTTTTTT
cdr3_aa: CASTTVATTNEKLFF

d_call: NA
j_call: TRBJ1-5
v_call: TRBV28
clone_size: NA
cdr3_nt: TGTGCCAGCAGCTCGGGACCTATTGACGGCAATCAGCCCCAGCATTTT
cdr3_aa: CASSSGPIDGNQPQHF

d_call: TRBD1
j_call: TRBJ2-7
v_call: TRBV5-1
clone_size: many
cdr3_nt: TGCGCCAGCAGCGAGGGGACAGGGGAGACCTACGAGCAGTACTTC
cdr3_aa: CASSEGTGETYEQYF

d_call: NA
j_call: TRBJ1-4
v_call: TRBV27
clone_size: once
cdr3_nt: TGTGCCAGCAGTATAACAGGGTTTAATGAAAAACTGTTTTTT
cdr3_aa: CASSITGFNEKLFF

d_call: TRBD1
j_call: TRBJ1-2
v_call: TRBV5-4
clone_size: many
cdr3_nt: TGTGCCAGCAGCTTGGGAGCAGGGGGTCCCATTAGTGGCTACACCTTC
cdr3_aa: CASSLGAGGPISGYTF

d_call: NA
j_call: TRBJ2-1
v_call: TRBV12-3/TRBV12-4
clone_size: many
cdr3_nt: TGTGCCAGCAGTTTGCAGGGAACCTACAATGAGCAGTTCTTC
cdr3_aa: CASSLQGTYNEQFF

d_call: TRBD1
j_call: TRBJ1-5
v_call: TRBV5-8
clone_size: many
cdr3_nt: TGTGCCAGCAGCCAGGAGAACAGGGGAAGCAATCAGCCCCAGCATTTT
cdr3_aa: CASSQENRGSNQPQHF

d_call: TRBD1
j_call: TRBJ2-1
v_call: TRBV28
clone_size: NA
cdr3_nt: TGTGCCAGCAGTTCGTTACACAGGGGGCGGGAGTTCTTC
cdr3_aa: CASSSLHRGREFF

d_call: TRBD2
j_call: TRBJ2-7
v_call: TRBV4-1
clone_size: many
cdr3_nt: TGCGCCAGCAGCCAAGAGCTAGCGGGATTCTACGAGCAGTACTTC
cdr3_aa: CASSQELAGFYEQYF

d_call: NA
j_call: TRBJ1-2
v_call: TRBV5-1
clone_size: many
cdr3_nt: TGCGCCAGCAGCTTGGCCGGGGCGAGGTATGGCTACACCTTC
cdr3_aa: CASSLAGARYGYTF

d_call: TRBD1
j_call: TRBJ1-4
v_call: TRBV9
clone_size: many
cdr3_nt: TGTGCCAGCAGCGTAGGACAGGGCGGTGAAAAACTGTTTTTT
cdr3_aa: CASSVGQGGEKLFF

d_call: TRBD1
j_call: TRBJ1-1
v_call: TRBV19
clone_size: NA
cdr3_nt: TGTGCCAGTAGTATTAGGGACAGGGTTGGCACTGAAGCTTTCTTT
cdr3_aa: CASSIRDRVGTEAFF

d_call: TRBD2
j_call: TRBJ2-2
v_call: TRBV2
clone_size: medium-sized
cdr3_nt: TGTGCCAGCAGCGGGACTAGCGTCGGGGAGCTGTTTTTT
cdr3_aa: CASSGTSVGELFF

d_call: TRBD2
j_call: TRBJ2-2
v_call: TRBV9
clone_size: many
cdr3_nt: TGTGCCAGCAGCGTACGCGTCCTAGCGGGCACCGGGGAGCTGTTTTTT
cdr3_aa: CASSVRVLAGTGELFF

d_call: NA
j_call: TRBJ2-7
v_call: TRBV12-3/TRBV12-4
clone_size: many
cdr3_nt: TGTGCCAGCAGTTTAGATCCTGAGACACCTTTCTACGAGCAGTACTTC
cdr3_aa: CASSLDPETPFYEQYF

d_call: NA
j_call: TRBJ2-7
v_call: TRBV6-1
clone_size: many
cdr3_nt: TGTGCCAGCAGTGACCAGGGTGACAGCTCCTACGAGCAGTACTTC
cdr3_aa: CASSDQGDSSYEQYF

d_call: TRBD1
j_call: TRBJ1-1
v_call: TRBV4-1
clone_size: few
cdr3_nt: TGCGCCAGCAGCCAAGGGACAGGGGCCATCATGAACACTGAAGCTTTCTTT
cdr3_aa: CASSQGTGAIMNTEAFF

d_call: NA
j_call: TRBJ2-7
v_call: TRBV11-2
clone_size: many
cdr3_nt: TGTGCCAGCAGCTTAACGGGTTACGAGCAGTACTTC
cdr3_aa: CASSLTGYEQYF

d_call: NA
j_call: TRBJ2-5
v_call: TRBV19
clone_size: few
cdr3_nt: TGTGCCAGTAGTATTGCCCCGCTTTCCGGGACCCAGTACTTC
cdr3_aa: CASSIAPLSGTQYF

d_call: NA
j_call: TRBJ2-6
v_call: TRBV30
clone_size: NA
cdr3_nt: TGTGCCTGGACAAGCCCTGGGGCCAGCGTCCTGACTTTC
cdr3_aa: CAWTSPGASVLTF

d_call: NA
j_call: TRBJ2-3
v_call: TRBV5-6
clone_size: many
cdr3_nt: TGTGCCAGCAGCTTGGCCCGGGACTTCGGCACAGATACGCAGTATTTT
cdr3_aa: CASSLARDFGTDTQYF

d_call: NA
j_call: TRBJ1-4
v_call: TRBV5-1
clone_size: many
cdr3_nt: TGCGCCAGCAGCTTGGCCCCGATGGGTTCAACTAATGAAAAACTGTTTTTT
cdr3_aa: CASSLAPMGSTNEKLFF

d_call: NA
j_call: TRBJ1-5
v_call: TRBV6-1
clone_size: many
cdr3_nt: TGTGCCAGCACTGGTCTCCACTATAGCAATCAGCCCCAGCATTTT
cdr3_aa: CASTGLHYSNQPQHF

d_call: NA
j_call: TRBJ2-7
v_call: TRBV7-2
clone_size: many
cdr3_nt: TGTGCCAGCAGCTTAGCAACGCGTCAGTACTTC
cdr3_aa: CASSLATRQYF